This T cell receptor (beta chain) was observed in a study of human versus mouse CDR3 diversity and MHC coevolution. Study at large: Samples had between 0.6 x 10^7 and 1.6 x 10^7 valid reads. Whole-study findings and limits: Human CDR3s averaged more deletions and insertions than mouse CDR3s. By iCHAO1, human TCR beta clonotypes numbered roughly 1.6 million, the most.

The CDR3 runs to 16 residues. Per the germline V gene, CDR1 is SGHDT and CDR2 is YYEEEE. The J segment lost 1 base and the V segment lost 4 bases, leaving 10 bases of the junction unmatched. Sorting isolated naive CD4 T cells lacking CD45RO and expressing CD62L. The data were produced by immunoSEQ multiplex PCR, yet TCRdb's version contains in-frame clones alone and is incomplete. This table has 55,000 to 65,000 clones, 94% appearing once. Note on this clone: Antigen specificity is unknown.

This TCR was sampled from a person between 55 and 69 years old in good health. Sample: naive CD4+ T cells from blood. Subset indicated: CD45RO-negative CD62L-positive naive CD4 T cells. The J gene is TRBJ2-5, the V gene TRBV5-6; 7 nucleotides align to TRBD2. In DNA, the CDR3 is TGTGCCAGCAGCCGCCCCCAGACTAGCACCCAAGAGACCCAGTACTTC. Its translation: CASSRPQTSTQETQYF.